A single sample gave rise to the 6 T cell receptor beta chains below, sequenced in a study of blood T cell repertoires in COVID-19. Profiling relied on immunoSEQ multiplex PCR, and the TCRdb table lists in-frame clones only, not all of them. In the table there are tens of thousands of clones, roughly 82% of which are singletons. Material: peripheral blood. Receptor source: a human donor in a cohort sampled during active COVID-19.

The chain joins TRBV27 to TRBJ2-1; 13 bases fit TRBD2. CDR3 length: 14 amino acids. Germline V lookup: CDR1 MNHEY, CDR2 SMNVEV (reference sequence). V trimming: 9 bases; J trimming: 4 bases; junction bases outside the gene matches: 3. CDR3 DNA: TGTGCCAGTCGACTAGCGGGAGGATACAATGAGCAGTTCTTC. It encodes CASRLAGGYNEQFF.

The CDR3 sequence: CASSIARAVSSYNEQFF. CDR3 DNA sequence: TGTGCCAGTAGTATAGCGAGGGCGGTTAGCTCCTACAATGAGCAGTTCTTC. The V and J genes are TRBV19 and TRBJ2-1, with D possibly matching TRBD2 (5 bases). V shed 1 base and J shed 0 bases, with 13 bases lying between them. CDR1 LNHDA and CDR2 SQIVND come from the germline V gene (reference sequence). This CDR3 has 17 residues.

The V gene is TRBV4-2, the J gene TRBJ2-5, with 7 nucleotides matching TRBD2. The V gene end was trimmed by 4 bases and the J gene end by 2 bases; junction bases not matched to a gene: 10. The CDR3 runs to 16 residues. The germline V gene encodes CDR1 LGHNA and CDR2 YNFKEQ. The CDR3 sequence: CASSPSERESQETQYF. The CDR3 DNA reads TGTGCCAGCAGCCCGTCAGAGCGGGAATCACAAGAGACCCAGTACTTC.

This clone was counted a single time. Here the CDR3 reads CASSPQTGELFF. In DNA, the CDR3 is TGTGCCAGCAGCCCACAAACCGGGGAGCTGTTTTTT. The chain combines TRBV12-3 or TRBV12-4 with TRBJ2-2, with unresolved D. V was shortened by 6 bases and J by 5 bases, with 7 bases between the two germline ends. The CDR3 loop spans 12 amino acids.

V and J are TRBV14 and TRBJ2-2; unclear D gene. This CDR3 region has 16 residues. Trimming cost V 1 base and J 5 bases, with 14 bases left between them. Germline loops: CDR1 SGHDN, CDR2 FVKESK. CDR3 in amino acids: CASSQVGRERTGELFF. In DNA form, the CDR3 reads TGTGCCAGCAGCCAAGTGGGCCGAGAACGGACCGGGGAGCTGTTTTTT.

This chain links TRBV6-5 with TRBJ2-1; the D gene is possibly TRBD1 (5 bases). The CDR3 spans 11 residues. Per the germline V gene, CDR1 is MNHEY and CDR2 is SVGAGI. V was cut by 7 bases and J by 6 bases, with 7 bases left in between. The CDR3 region has the DNA TGTGCCAGCACCAGGGCCAATGAGCAGTTCTTC. Its translation: CASTRANEQFF.